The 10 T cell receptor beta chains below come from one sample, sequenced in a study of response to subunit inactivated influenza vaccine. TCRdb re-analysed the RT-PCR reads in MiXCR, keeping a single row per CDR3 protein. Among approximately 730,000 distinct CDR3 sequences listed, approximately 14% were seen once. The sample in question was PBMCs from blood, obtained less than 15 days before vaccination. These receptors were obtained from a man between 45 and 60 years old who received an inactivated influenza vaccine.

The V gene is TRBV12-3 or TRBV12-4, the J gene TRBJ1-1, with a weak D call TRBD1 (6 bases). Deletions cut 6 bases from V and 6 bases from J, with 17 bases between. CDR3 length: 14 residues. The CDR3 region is CASRKDSYWSEAFF. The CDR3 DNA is TGTGCCAGCAGAAAGGACAGTTATTGGTCTGAAGCTTTCTTT.

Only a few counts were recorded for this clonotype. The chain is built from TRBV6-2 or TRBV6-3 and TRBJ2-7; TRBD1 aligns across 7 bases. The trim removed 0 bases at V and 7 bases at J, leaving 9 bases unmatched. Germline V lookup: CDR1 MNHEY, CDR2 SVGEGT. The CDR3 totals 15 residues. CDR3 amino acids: CASSYSGQQFEEQYF. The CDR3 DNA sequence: TGTGCCAGCAGTTACTCGGGACAGCAGTTTGAAGAGCAGTACTTC.

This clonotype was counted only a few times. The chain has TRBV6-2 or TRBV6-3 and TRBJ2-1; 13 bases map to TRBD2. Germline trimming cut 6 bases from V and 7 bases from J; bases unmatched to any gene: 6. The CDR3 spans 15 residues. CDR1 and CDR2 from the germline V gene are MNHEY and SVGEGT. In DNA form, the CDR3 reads TGTGCCAGCAGCGAACTAGCGGGAGGGTTTAATGAGCAGTTCTTC. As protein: CASSELAGGFNEQFF.

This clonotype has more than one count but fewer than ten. CDR3 DNA sequence: TGCAGTGCTGGGGACTACCAAGAGACCCAGTACTTC. Translating gives CSAGDYQETQYF. This sequence joins TRBV20-1 and TRBJ2-5, with D possibly being TRBD2 (6 bases). The CDR3 sequence is 12 residues long. Trimming cost V 5 bases and J 0 bases, with 7 bases left between them. In germline, CDR1 is DFQATT, CDR2 SNEGSKA (reference sequence).

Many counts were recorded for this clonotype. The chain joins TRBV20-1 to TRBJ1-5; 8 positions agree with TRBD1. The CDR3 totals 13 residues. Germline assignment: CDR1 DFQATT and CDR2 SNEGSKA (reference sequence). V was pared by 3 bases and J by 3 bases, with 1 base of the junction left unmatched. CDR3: CSARGQDNQPQHF. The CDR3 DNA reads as TGCAGTGCTAGGGGACAGGACAATCAGCCCCAGCATTTT.

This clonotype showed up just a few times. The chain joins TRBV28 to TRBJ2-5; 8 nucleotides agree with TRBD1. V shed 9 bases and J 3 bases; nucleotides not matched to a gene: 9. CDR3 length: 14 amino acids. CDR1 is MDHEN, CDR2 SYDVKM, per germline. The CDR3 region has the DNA TGTGCCAGTCTGCCGGGACAGGAGAAAGAGACCCAGTACTTC. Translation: CASLPGQEKETQYF.

CDR3 sequence reads: CASSLRRVPSTDTQYF. CDR3 coding DNA: TGTGCCAGCAGCTTAAGGAGGGTCCCTAGCACAGATACGCAGTATTTT. The chain joins TRBV11-2 to TRBJ2-3; tentative D call: TRBD2 (6 bases). Germline-derived CDR1 and CDR2 are SGHAT and FQNNGV. The CDR3 contains 16 residues. V gave up 2 bases and J gave up 0 bases, with 12 bases separating them.

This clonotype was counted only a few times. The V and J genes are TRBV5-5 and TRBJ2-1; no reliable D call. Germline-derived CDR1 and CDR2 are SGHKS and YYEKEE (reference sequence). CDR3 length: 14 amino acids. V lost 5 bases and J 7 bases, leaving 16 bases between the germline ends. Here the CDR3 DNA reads TGTGCCAGCAGTCTAATGGACCCCGGGAATGAGCAGTTCTTC. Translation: CASSLMDPGNEQFF.

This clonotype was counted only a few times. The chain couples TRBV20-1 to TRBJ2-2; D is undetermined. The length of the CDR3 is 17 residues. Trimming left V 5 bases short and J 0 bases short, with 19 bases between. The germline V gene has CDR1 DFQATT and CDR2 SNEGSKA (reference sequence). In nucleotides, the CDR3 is TGCAGTGCTCCGGGCTCGGCAAACCGGCCGAACACCGGGGAGCTGTTTTTT. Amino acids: CSAPGSANRPNTGELFF.

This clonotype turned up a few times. CDR3 bases: TGTGCCGTTGGGGGGGGGGCCAAAAACATTCAGTACTTC. Translated: CAVGGGAKNIQYF. The chain joins TRBV28 to TRBJ2-4; 7 nucleotides align to TRBD2. The junction had 5 bases not matched to a gene; V was cut back by 11 bases and J by 1 base. From germline, CDR1 is MDHEN and CDR2 SYDVKM. This CDR3 is 13 amino acids long.